One and the same sample provided the 18 T cell receptor beta chains below, sequenced in a study of shared clonotypes between healthy human individuals. This table comes from immunoSEQ multiplex PCR, and its TCRdb copy is limited to in-frame clones, with some not included. This sample has under 2,000,000 clones; 85% to 95% occur once, and the top ten carry 1% to 1.5%. CD45RO-negative, CCR7-selected cells formed the naive CD8 fraction, which excluded terminally differentiated effector memory CD45RA+ cells. Sequenced input: naive CD8+ T cells sorted from blood. The receptors stem from a man between 18 and 35 years old in good health.

The chain couples TRBV5-6 to TRBJ2-5; TRBD2 matches 10 bases. This CDR3 is 15 amino acids long. V gave up 3 bases and J gave up 4 bases; unmatched junction bases: 6. From germline, CDR1 is SGHDT and CDR2 YYEEEE. The CDR3 region has the DNA TGTGCCAGCAGCTGGGGACTAGCGAGAGGAGAGACCCAGTACTTC. Translated, it gives CASSWGLARGETQYF. The full variable domain, with the rest looked up from reference TRBV5-6 and TRBJ2-5, is DAGVTQSPTHLIKTRGQQVTLRCSPKSGHDTVSWYQQALGQGPQFIFQYYEEEERQRGNFPDRFSGHQFPNYSSELNVNALLLGDSALYLCASSWGLARGETQYFGPGTRLLVL.

This sequence joins TRBV2 and TRBJ2-7; the match to TRBD2 covers 9 bases. The CDR3 runs 16 residues. The germline CDR1 and CDR2 sequences are SNHLY and FYNNEI. J was trimmed by 0 bases and V by 4 bases; bases with no gene match: 7. The CDR3 DNA reads TGTGCCAGCAGTGTGTCGGGCGGGAGGGCCTCCTACGAGCAGTACTTC. Encoded protein: CASSVSGGRASYEQYF.

The rearrangement uses TRBV5-1 and TRBJ2-2; either TRBD1 or TRBD2 may fit D (6 bases each). In germline, CDR1 is SGHRS, CDR2 YFSETQ. CDR3 size: 15 residues. V was clipped by 2 bases and J by 4 bases, with 12 bases between them. CDR3 protein: CASSFEGGGTGELFF. In DNA form, the CDR3 reads TGCGCCAGCAGCTTCGAGGGGGGAGGCACCGGGGAGCTGTTTTTT.

The rearrangement links TRBV5-1 to TRBJ2-7; D gene unclear. The V gene lost 0 bases and the J gene lost 4 bases, with 8 bases spanning the gap. Germline CDR1 and CDR2: SGHRS and YFSETQ. The CDR3 length is 13 residues. Here the CDR3 reads CASSLAVEYEQYF. In DNA, the CDR3 is TGCGCCAGCAGCTTGGCAGTAGAGTACGAGCAGTACTTC. The full variable domain, in which reference TRBV5-1 and TRBJ2-7 provide the parts outside the CDR3, is KAGVTQTPRYLIKTRGQQVTLSCSPISGHRSVSWYQQTPGQGLQFLFEYFSETQRNKGNFPGRFSGRQFSNSRSEMNVSTLELGDSALYLCASSLAVEYEQYFGPGTRLTVT.

The rearrangement joins TRBV5-4 to TRBJ1-2, with a weak D call TRBD1 (5 bases). V was trimmed by 3 bases and J by 4 bases, leaving 13 bases between them. CDR1 SGHNT and CDR2 YYREEE come from the germline V gene (reference sequence). The CDR3 has 14 residues. The CDR3 is CASSSRGSGYGYTF. CDR3 coding DNA: TGTGCCAGCAGCTCGAGGGGCTCGGGCTATGGCTACACCTTC.

V gene TRBV10-1 combines with J gene TRBJ2-3; D unclear. Trimming pared 1 base from V and 6 bases from J, leaving 11 bases between. Germline V gene lookup returns CDR1 WNHNN and CDR2 SYGVQD (reference sequence). The CDR3 is made up of 14 amino acids. Here the CDR3 reads CASSEFRFGDTQYF. CDR3 DNA sequence: TGCGCCAGCAGTGAGTTTAGGTTTGGTGATACGCAGTATTTT.

The chain couples TRBV5-6 to TRBJ2-7; D is tentatively TRBD1 or TRBD2 (5 bases each). The CDR3 length is 14 residues. The germline gives CDR1 SGHDT, CDR2 YYEEEE. V was trimmed by 1 base and J by 2 bases, leaving 10 bases between them. This CDR3 reads CASSLWDGAYEQYF. The CDR3 nucleotides read TGTGCCAGCAGCTTGTGGGACGGCGCCTACGAGCAGTACTTC.

The rearrangement links TRBV6-4 to TRBJ2-3; D unresolved. This CDR3 contains 20 residues. V was pared by 0 bases and J by 0 bases, with 22 bases between. CDR1 and CDR2 (germline): MRHNA, SNTAGT. The CDR3, as DNA: TGTGCCAGCAGTGACTCGAAAGTTGCCCCCACCGACACTAGCACAGATACGCAGTATTTT. Translating gives CASSDSKVAPTDTSTDTQYF.

The chain recombines TRBV10-2 with TRBJ2-7; TRBD2 aligns across 9 bases. J was trimmed by 4 bases and V by 3 bases; bases with no gene match: 7. This CDR3 spans 15 amino acids. The germline V gene encodes CDR1 WSHSY and CDR2 SAAADI. CDR3 loop: CASSDPGLASYEQYF. The CDR3 DNA reads TGCGCCAGCAGTGACCCGGGACTAGCCTCTTACGAGCAGTACTTC.

This clone was picked up a small number of times. V usage is TRBV29-1 and J usage is TRBJ1-1; D not certain. The CDR3 totals 13 residues. Trimming pared 6 bases from V and 1 base from J, leaving 12 bases between. Germline-derived CDR1 and CDR2 are SQVTM and ANQGSEA. CDR3 nucleotide sequence: TGCAGCGTCGGTCGGGTAGGGAACACTGAAGCTTTCTTT. Its protein product is CSVGRVGNTEAFF.

The DNA of the CDR3 is TGTGCCAGCAGTTTATCGGGACAGGGGAACTACAATGAGCAGTTCTTC. This translates into CASSLSGQGNYNEQFF. This chain joins TRBV27 and TRBJ2-1, with TRBD1 matching 10 bases. Trimming removed 0 bases from V and 3 bases from J; junction bases left unmatched: 2. The germline CDR1 and CDR2 sequences are MNHEY and SMNVEV (reference sequence). The CDR3 is made up of 16 amino acids.

The chain employs TRBV28 and TRBJ1-5; TRBD1 might be the D (6 bases). From germline, CDR1 is MDHEN and CDR2 SYDVKM. The CDR3 extends over 15 amino acids. Trimming left V 3 bases short and J 3 bases short, with 12 bases between. Here the CDR3 reads CASSFGQFLNQPQHF. The CDR3 coding sequence is TGTGCCAGCAGTTTCGGACAGTTCCTCAATCAGCCCCAGCATTTT.

This clone was found once. The rearrangement uses TRBV6-5 and TRBJ1-5, with D tentatively TRBD1 (6 bases). The V end lost 7 bases, the J end lost 2 bases, and 9 bases lay between the germline ends. Germline loops: CDR1 MNHEY, CDR2 SVGAGI. This CDR3 region has 13 residues. This CDR3 is CASTGGGNQPQHF. CDR3 DNA sequence: TGTGCCAGCACGGGGGGCGGCAATCAGCCCCAGCATTTT.

The V gene is TRBV19, the J gene TRBJ1-1, with 7 bases fitting TRBD1. With 7 bases clipped from V and 0 bases from J, the junction kept 5 bases outside the gene matches. The CDR3 is made up of 14 amino acids. Germline CDR1 reads LNHDA; CDR2 reads SQIVND (reference sequence). CDR3 residues: CASIRDRLNTEAFF. CDR3 bases: TGTGCCAGTATACGGGACAGATTGAACACTGAAGCTTTCTTT.

A remark on this clone: The same CDR3 is also encoded by other DNA sequences in this sample. CDR3 in DNA: TGTGCCAGCAGCCTCGGGACGACGAACACTGAAGCTTTCTTT. Protein: CASSLGTTNTEAFF. This rearrangement joins TRBV27 to TRBJ1-1, with D possibly matching TRBD1 (5 bases). Germline lookup yields CDR1 MNHEY and CDR2 SMNVEV (reference sequence). Trimming took 6 bases from V and 1 from J, leaving 12 bases between them. The CDR3 contains 14 residues.

In its sample, this clone was seen a few times. The chain employs TRBV19 and TRBJ1-1; no clear D. CDR1 and CDR2 (germline): LNHDA, SQIVND (reference sequence). The CDR3 totals 12 residues. The V and J ends lost 5 bases and 11 bases respectively, with 15 bases between them. CDR3 region: CASSDGPEEAFF. In nucleotides, the CDR3 is TGTGCCAGTAGTGACGGCCCCGAGGAGGCTTTCTTT.

The chain carries TRBV5-5 and TRBJ2-2; no clear D gene. V was cut by 0 bases and J by 4 bases, with 7 bases left in between. The germline gives CDR1 SGHKS, CDR2 YYEKEE (reference sequence). The CDR3 is 14 amino acids. CDR3 sequence reads: CASSLDRPTGELFF. CDR3 nucleotide sequence: TGTGCCAGCAGCTTGGACCGGCCCACCGGGGAGCTGTTTTTT.

The gene calls are TRBV4-1 and TRBJ1-1, with D maybe TRBD1 (6 bases). V gave up 2 bases and J gave up 6 bases, with 19 bases separating them. Germline V gives CDR1 MGHRA, CDR2 YSYEKL. The CDR3 has 16 residues. The CDR3 sequence is CASSQPPGQFFPEAFF. The CDR3 DNA reads as TGCGCCAGCAGCCAACCTCCCGGACAGTTTTTCCCTGAAGCTTTCTTT.